The next 23 T cell receptor beta chains were all read from a single sample in a study of cytomegalovirus exposure and HLA in healthy donors (dated 2017 in TCRdb). Library creation used the immunoSEQ multiplex PCR assay. For the multiplex PCR, a mixture combining 60 forward primers for TCR Vbeta segments and 13 reverse primers for TCR Jbeta segments was used. TCRdb mirrors the immuneACCESS table, restricted to in-frame sequences. Some clones are absent from its copies; in checked studies, under half trace to an unresolved V gene, and the reason for the others is unknown. For this sample there are 150,000 to 200,000 clones; around three quarters appear just once. About 1.4% of the sample comes from the top ten. Sequenced sample: PBMCs. Receptor source: a man between 35 and 55 years old in good health and CMV-seronegative.

V usage is TRBV11-3 and J usage is TRBJ2-1; possibly TRBD2 for D (5 bases). Per the germline V gene, CDR1 is SGHNT and CDR2 is YENEEA. The CDR3 totals 14 residues. V lost 0 bases and J 8 bases, leaving 11 bases between the germline ends. In DNA form, the CDR3 reads TGTGCCAGCAGCTTAGATGGAGGAGAGGATGAGCAGTTCTTC. Translation gives CASSLDGGEDEQFF.

The chain carries TRBV28 and TRBJ2-6; tentative D call: TRBD1 (5 bases). Germline CDR1 is MDHEN and CDR2 is SYDVKM. This CDR3 spans 15 amino acids. With 6 bases removed from V and 0 bases from J, the gap between germline ends came to 9 bases. The DNA for the CDR3 is TGTGCCAGCAGCTCAGGGTCCTCTGGGGCCAACGTCCTGACTTTC. It yields the protein CASSSGSSGANVLTF.

This chain joins TRBV23-1 and TRBJ1-2; 10 bases align to TRBD1. TRBV23-1 carries the ORF label, with uncertain function. The ends lost 2 bases at V and 2 bases at J; junction bases unmatched: 8. The CDR3 length is 17 residues. The CDR3 region has the DNA TGCGCCAGCAGTCAACCCCTTCCGGGACAGGGGAACTATGGCTACACCTTC. The encoded protein is CASSQPLPGQGNYGYTF.

A single count supports this clone. The J gene is TRBJ2-3, the V gene TRBV9, with 7 nucleotides matching TRBD1. Germline CDR1 SGDLS, CDR2 YYNGEE. J lost 0 bases, V lost 3 bases, and 7 bases had no gene match. There are 16 residues in the CDR3. CDR3 coding DNA: TGTGCCAGCAGCGAGAGACAGGGTGCAAGCACAGATACGCAGTATTTT. Protein product: CASSERQGASTDTQYF.

This chain links TRBV19 with TRBJ1-5; D remains ambiguous. Germline V CDR1 and CDR2: LNHDA, SQIVND (reference sequence). CDR3 size: 12 residues. V was cut by 3 bases and J by 7 bases, with 7 bases left in between. CDR3 residues: CASSIREQPQHF. The CDR3 region has the DNA TGTGCCAGTAGTATCCGAGAACAGCCCCAGCATTTT.

The gene calls are TRBV2 and TRBJ1-3; weak D call: TRBD1 (6 bases). Germline CDR1 reads SNHLY; CDR2 reads FYNNEI. V lost 10 bases to trimming and J lost 4 bases, with 8 bases between them. The CDR3 consists of 11 residues. CDR3 amino acids: CAMTGGNTIYF. CDR3 sequence (DNA): TGTGCCATGACAGGAGGAAACACCATATATTTT.

CDR3 bases: TGTGCCAGCAGCTTTGGAGGAGCCTACACCTTC. Its protein is CASSFGGAYTF. This chain links TRBV7-9 with TRBJ1-2; D remains ambiguous. This CDR3 has 11 amino acids. The V gene lost 3 bases and the J gene lost 10 bases, with 9 bases spanning the gap. The germline CDR1 and CDR2 sequences are SEHNR and FQNEAQ (reference sequence).

This chain joins TRBV5-1 and TRBJ1-2, with 10 bases aligning to TRBD1. The germline V gene has CDR1 SGHRS and CDR2 YFSETQ. This CDR3 has 17 residues. The V segment lost 2 bases and the J segment 1 base; nucleotides outside the gene matches: 8. This CDR3 is CASSLGTGQGLNYGYTF. The CDR3 bases are TGCGCCAGCAGCTTAGGGACGGGACAGGGGCTTAACTATGGCTACACCTTC.

The sample holds one count of this clone. This chain connects TRBV4-2 to TRBJ2-7; maybe TRBD2 (5 bases). The CDR3 covers 15 residues. The V and J ends lost 5 bases and 3 bases respectively, with 17 bases between them. Germline V lookup: CDR1 LGHNA, CDR2 YNFKEQ. The CDR3 DNA reads as TGTGCCAGCAGCTTAGGACTCGGAGAAGTCTACGAGCAGTACGTC. The encoded protein is CASSLGLGEVYEQYV.

This chain connects TRBV4-1 to TRBJ2-1; tentatively, D is TRBD1 (6 bases). The germline gives CDR1 MGHRA, CDR2 YSYEKL. The CDR3 is 12 residues long. The ends were cut back, 4 bases at V and 6 bases at J, with 7 bases in the middle. CDR3 DNA sequence: TGCGCCAGCAGCCCACAGGGCAATGAGCAGTTCTTC. Encoded protein: CASSPQGNEQFF.

Written as DNA, the CDR3 is TGCGCCAGCAGCTTGGAGGGGGCAACTGGGTCTGGCTACACCTTC. Protein sequence: CASSLEGATGSGYTF. The V call is TRBV5-1, the J call TRBJ1-2, with 7 bases aligning to TRBD1. The CDR3 covers 15 residues. V was clipped by 0 bases and J by 7 bases; unmatched bases: 9. Germline V gene data show CDR1 as SGHRS and CDR2 as YFSETQ.

The gene calls are TRBV28 and TRBJ2-3; D possibly corresponds to TRBD2 (6 bases). The CDR3 loop spans 17 amino acids. Trimming left V 3 bases short and J 2 bases short, with 18 bases between. The V gene's germline CDR1 is MDHEN and CDR2 SYDVKM. CDR3 protein: CASSFSMTGDYTDTQYF. DNA for the CDR3: TGTGCCAGCAGTTTTTCGATGACGGGGGATTACACAGATACGCAGTATTTT. Drawing the rest from reference TRBV28 and TRBJ2-3, the complete variable domain is DVKVTQSSRYLVKRTGEKVFLECVQDMDHENMFWYRQDPGLGLRLIYFSYDVKMKEKGDIPEGYSVSREKKERFSLILESASTNQTSMYLCASSFSMTGDYTDTQYFGPGTRLTVL.

V usage is TRBV6-5 and J usage is TRBJ1-1, with TRBD1 as a possible D gene (6 bases). V lost 2 bases and J lost 7, with 11 bases in between. The CDR3 has 13 amino acids. Germline lookup yields CDR1 MNHEY and CDR2 SVGAGI. This CDR3 is CASSYGRGFEAFF. The CDR3 DNA sequence: TGTGCCAGCAGTTACGGGAGGGGGTTTGAAGCTTTCTTT.

This chain joins TRBV7-8 and TRBJ1-5; 8 nucleotides align to TRBD1. V was clipped by 5 bases and J by 4 bases; unmatched bases: 4. Germline V gene lookup returns CDR1 SGHVS and CDR2 FQNEAQ. The CDR3 loop spans 14 amino acids. The DNA of the CDR3 is TGTGCCAGCAGCGCCGGGACAGGAAATCAGCCCCAGCATTTT. It yields the protein CASSAGTGNQPQHF.

The V gene is TRBV29-1, the J gene TRBJ1-1; D might be TRBD1 (5 bases). The V end was cut by 6 bases, the J end by 0 bases, with 14 bases between. The CDR3 is 14 residues long. Germline CDR1 is SQVTM and CDR2 is ANQGSEA. The CDR3 nucleotides are TGCAGCGTGGATAGACAGAGCATGAACACTGAAGCTTTCTTT. Translated: CSVDRQSMNTEAFF.

This chain links TRBV28 with TRBJ2-5, with TRBD1 matching over 9 bases. Germline loops: CDR1 MDHEN, CDR2 SYDVKM. The trim removed 3 bases at V and 3 bases at J, leaving 2 bases unmatched. The CDR3 covers 14 residues. The CDR3 here is CASSLRQGEETQYF. CDR3 in DNA: TGTGCCAGCAGTTTGCGACAGGGGGAAGAGACCCAGTACTTC.

V is TRBV5-1 and J is TRBJ2-3; TRBD1 might be the D (5 bases). CDR3 length equals 15 residues. V was cut by 1 base and J by 1 base, with 10 bases left in between. Germline CDR1 and CDR2: SGHRS and YFSETQ. The DNA of the CDR3 is TGCGCCAGCAGCTTGACATCAGGGCGCACAGATACGCAGTATTTT. Protein product: CASSLTSGRTDTQYF.

The J gene is TRBJ1-2, the V gene TRBV2; D not resolved. V lost 3 bases to trimming and J lost 3 bases, with 5 bases between them. Looked up from germline, CDR1 is SNHLY and CDR2 is FYNNEI. The CDR3 runs to 12 residues. CDR3 DNA sequence: TGTGCCAGCAGTGAGAGGGACTATGGCTACACCTTC. Translated, it gives CASSERDYGYTF.

The chain joins TRBV27 to TRBJ2-5; 15 bases fit TRBD2. The CDR3 sequence is 14 residues long. Per the germline V gene, CDR1 is MNHEY and CDR2 is SMNVEV (reference sequence). V lost 6 bases to trimming and J lost 5 bases; unmatched junction nucleotides: 1. CDR3 sequence: CASSGTSGRETQYF. CDR3 DNA: TGTGCCAGCAGCGGGACTAGCGGGAGGGAGACCCAGTACTTC.

The chain uses TRBV7-2 and TRBJ2-6; D unclear. Germline values: CDR1 SGHTA, CDR2 FQGNSA. CDR3 size: 16 residues. Trimming left V 3 bases short and J 2 bases short, with 11 bases between. CDR3 DNA sequence: TGTGCCAGCAGCTTGGTCGGGTCCCCTGGGGCCAACGTCCTGACTTTC. It encodes CASSLVGSPGANVLTF.

This sequence joins TRBV7-8 and TRBJ2-3; 10 bases are shared with TRBD1. Germline CDR1 is SGHVS and CDR2 is FQNEAQ. J gave up 0 bases and V 2 bases, and 5 bases lay outside the gene matches. This CDR3 is built from 17 residues. The chain's CDR3 is CASSLMGQGSSTDTQYF. The CDR3 DNA sequence: TGTGCCAGCAGCTTAATGGGACAGGGGTCTAGCACAGATACGCAGTATTTT.

There are a few counts of this clone. The genes are TRBV5-1 and TRBJ1-2; 7 positions agree with TRBD1. This CDR3 is 15 amino acids long. The germline V gene has CDR1 SGHRS and CDR2 YFSETQ. J lost 1 base, V lost 0 bases, and 3 bases had no gene match. CDR3 amino acids: CASSLEQGSNYGYTF. The CDR3, as DNA: TGCGCCAGCAGCTTGGAACAGGGGAGTAACTATGGCTACACCTTC.

CDR3 amino acids: CASSLGLASRTQETQYF. The CDR3 region has the DNA TGTGCCAGCAGCTTAGGTCTAGCGAGCCGAACCCAAGAGACCCAGTACTTC. V gene TRBV11-2 combines with J gene TRBJ2-5; tentatively, D is TRBD2 (6 bases). This CDR3 is built from 17 residues. V lost 1 base and J lost 1, with 16 bases in between. Germline CDR1 is SGHAT and CDR2 is FQNNGV.